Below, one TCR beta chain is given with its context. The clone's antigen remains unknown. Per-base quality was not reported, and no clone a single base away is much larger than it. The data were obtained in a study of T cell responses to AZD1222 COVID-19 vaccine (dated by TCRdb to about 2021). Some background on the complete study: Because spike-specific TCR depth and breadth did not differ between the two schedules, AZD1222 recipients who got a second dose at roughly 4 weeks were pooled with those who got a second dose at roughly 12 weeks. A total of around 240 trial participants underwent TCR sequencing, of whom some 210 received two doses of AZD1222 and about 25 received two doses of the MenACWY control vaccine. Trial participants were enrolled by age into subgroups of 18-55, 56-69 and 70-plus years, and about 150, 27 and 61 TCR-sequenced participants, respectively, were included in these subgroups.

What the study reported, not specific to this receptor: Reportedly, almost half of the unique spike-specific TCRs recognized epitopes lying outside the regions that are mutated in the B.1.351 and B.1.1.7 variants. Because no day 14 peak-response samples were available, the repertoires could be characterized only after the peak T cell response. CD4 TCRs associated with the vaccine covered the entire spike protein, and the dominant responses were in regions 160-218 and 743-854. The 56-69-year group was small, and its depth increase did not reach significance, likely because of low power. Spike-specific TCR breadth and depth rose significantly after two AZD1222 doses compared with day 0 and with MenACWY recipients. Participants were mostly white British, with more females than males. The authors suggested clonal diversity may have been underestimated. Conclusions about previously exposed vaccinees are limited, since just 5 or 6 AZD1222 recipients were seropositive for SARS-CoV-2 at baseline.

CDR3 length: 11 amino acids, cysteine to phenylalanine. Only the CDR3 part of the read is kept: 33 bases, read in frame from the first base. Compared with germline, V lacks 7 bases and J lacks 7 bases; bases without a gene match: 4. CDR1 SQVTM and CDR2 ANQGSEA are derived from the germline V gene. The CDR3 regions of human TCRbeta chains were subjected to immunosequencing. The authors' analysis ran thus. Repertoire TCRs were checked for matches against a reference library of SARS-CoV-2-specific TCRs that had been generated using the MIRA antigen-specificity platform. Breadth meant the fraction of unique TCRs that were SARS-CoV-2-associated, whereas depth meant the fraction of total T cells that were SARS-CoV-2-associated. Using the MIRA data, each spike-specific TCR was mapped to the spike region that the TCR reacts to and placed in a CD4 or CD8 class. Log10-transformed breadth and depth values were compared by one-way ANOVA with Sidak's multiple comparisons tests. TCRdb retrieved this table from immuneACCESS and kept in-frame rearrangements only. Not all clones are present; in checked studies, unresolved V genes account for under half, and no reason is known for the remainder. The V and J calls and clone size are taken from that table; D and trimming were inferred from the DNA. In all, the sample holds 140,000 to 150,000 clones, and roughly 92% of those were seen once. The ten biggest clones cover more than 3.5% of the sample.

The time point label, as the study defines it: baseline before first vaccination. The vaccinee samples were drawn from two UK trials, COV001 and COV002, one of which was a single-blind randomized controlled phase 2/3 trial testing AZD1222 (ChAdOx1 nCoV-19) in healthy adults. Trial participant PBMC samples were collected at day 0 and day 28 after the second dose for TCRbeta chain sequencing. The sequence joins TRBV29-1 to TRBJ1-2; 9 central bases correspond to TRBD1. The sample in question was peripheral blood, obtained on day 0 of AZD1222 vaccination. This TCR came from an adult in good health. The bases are TGCAGCGGGACAGGGGCGGCTGGCTACACCTTC. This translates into CSGTGAAGYTF.